The present T cell receptor (beta chain) was sequenced within a study of shared clonotypes between healthy human individuals. For the study at large: Participating donors consisted of a couple of women and a few men aged 18 to 49.

Overall study findings and caveats: Though the depth was large, rarefaction showed that sorted-subset sequencing was incomplete. Generation probabilities of non-shared clonotypes were lower (relative to those shared by all four donors).

The V gene's germline CDR1 is SGHRS and CDR2 YFSETQ. V lost 3 bases and J 0 bases, leaving 9 bases between the germline ends. The CDR3 length is 14 residues. About this clone: Antigen specificity is unknown.

The data were produced by immunoSEQ multiplex PCR, yet TCRdb's version contains in-frame clones alone and is incomplete. The sample carries hundreds of thousands of clones, around 78% recorded once. The V gene is TRBV5-1, the J gene TRBJ2-5; D is perhaps TRBD1 (6 bases). This receptor was obtained from a woman in her twenties or thirties in good health. Sample: memory CD4+ T cells sorted from blood. Regarding subset: CD45RA-negative fraction. CDR3: CASSSGTYQETQYF. CDR3 nucleotides: TGCGCCAGCAGCTCTGGGACATACCAAGAGACCCAGTACTTC.